The 23 T cell receptor beta chains given below trace back to one sample, sequenced in a study of shared clonotypes between healthy human individuals (TCRdb year 2020). The method was the immunoSEQ multiplex PCR assay. TCRdb obtained this table from immuneACCESS and retained in-frame rearrangements with V and J assigned. These tables miss some clones; where compared with another copy, unresolved V genes account for less than half of the shortfall, and the remainder is unexplained. This sample is represented by millions of clones; around 93% of them were singletons. The biggest ten clones account for about 1.8% of the sample. CD8 naive samples were CD45RO-negative cells positively selected for CCR7, giving a CD45RA+CCR7+ population that excluded TemRA cells. The source material was naive CD8+ T cells from PBMCs. The sample's cell subset or site label, decoded: CD45RA+CCR7+. The source is a man younger than 35 in good health. Some clones in this sample may be carry-over from other donors' samples.

The V and J genes are TRBV11-2 and TRBJ1-2; no firm D call. Germline loops: CDR1 SGHAT, CDR2 FQNNGV. Trimming took off 5 bases at V and 4 bases at J, with 17 bases between the two ends. The CDR3 spans 15 residues. The chain's CDR3 is CASSLRGSGSYGYTF. CDR3 sequence (DNA): TGTGCCAGCAGCCTCCGAGGCTCCGGGAGCTATGGCTACACCTTC.

As regards this clone: In the same sample, other DNA sequences code for this CDR3. The V and J genes are TRBV7-9 and TRBJ2-2; unclear D gene. The length of the CDR3 is 11 residues. V was cut by 5 bases and J by 5 bases, with 3 bases left in between. The V gene's germline CDR1 is SEHNR and CDR2 FQNEAQ (reference sequence). The CDR3 protein is CASSPTGELFF. Written as DNA, the CDR3 is TGTGCCAGCAGCCCTACCGGGGAGCTGTTTTTT.

Notes on this clone: Other DNA sequences in the sample encode the same CDR3. The chain has TRBV9 and TRBJ2-2; perhaps TRBD1 as D (6 bases). V dropped 0 bases and J dropped 4 bases, with 10 bases sitting between them. The CDR3 has 15 amino acids. The germline V gene has CDR1 SGDLS and CDR2 YYNGEE. CDR3 sequence: CASSVAGRGTGELFF. The CDR3 DNA reads as TGTGCCAGCAGCGTAGCTGGCAGGGGCACCGGGGAGCTGTTTTTT.

This clone was observed once. The chain is built from TRBV14 and TRBJ1-2, with 9 bases identical to TRBD1. Germline loops: CDR1 SGHDN, CDR2 FVKESK. CDR3 length: 15 residues. J was trimmed by 4 bases and V by 8 bases; bases with no gene match: 11. The CDR3 spells CASLSNPTGGYGYTF. The CDR3 region has the DNA TGTGCCAGCCTCTCCAACCCGACAGGGGGCTATGGCTACACCTTC.

V gene TRBV28 combines with J gene TRBJ2-3; maybe TRBD1 (5 bases). The CDR3 is made up of 15 amino acids. CDR1 is MDHEN and CDR2 is SYDVKM in the germline V gene. Trimming removed 2 bases at V and 1 base at J, with 10 bases between. The CDR3 spells CASSLRGLRTDTQYF. CDR3 in DNA: TGTGCCAGCAGTTTAAGGGGTTTGCGCACAGATACGCAGTATTTT.

V is TRBV5-4 and J is TRBJ1-2, with D uncertain. Germline V CDR1 and CDR2: SGHNT, YYREEE (reference sequence). The CDR3 runs 12 residues. V was cut by 3 bases and J by 7 bases, with 10 bases left in between. The CDR3 spells CASSSPRGGYTF. Here the CDR3 DNA reads TGTGCCAGCAGCTCCCCCCGGGGTGGCTACACCTTC.

J is TRBJ2-3 and V is TRBV7-6; possible D gene TRBD2, 6 bases. Germline V gene sequence: CDR1 SGHVS, CDR2 FNYEAQ. The CDR3 loop spans 15 amino acids. Trimming shortened V by 5 bases and J by 6 bases, and 18 bases separated the two germline ends. The chain's CDR3 is CASSRFEGLGDTQYF. In nucleotides, the CDR3 is TGTGCCAGCAGCCGCTTCGAGGGACTGGGGGATACGCAGTATTTT.

The gene calls are TRBV27 and TRBJ2-3; D gene ambiguous. Trimming took 8 bases from V and 4 from J, leaving 7 bases between them. The CDR3 is 11 residues long. CDR1 MNHEY and CDR2 SMNVEV come from the germline V gene (reference sequence). CDR3 in DNA: TGTGCCAGCGGTATCGCAGATACGCAGTATTTT. Encoded protein: CASGIADTQYF.

This rearrangement joins TRBV19 to TRBJ1-1; D unresolved. The CDR3 runs 15 residues. V dropped 6 bases and J dropped 11 bases, with 25 bases sitting between them. Germline-derived CDR1 and CDR2 are LNHDA and SQIVND (reference sequence). The CDR3 DNA is TGTGCCAGTAGAAAAGGGCCGGACGCCAACTCAATGGCTTTCTTT. Encoded protein: CASRKGPDANSMAFF.

In regard to this clone: Other nucleotide sequences in the sample specify the same CDR3. The chain employs TRBV6-5 and TRBJ2-5, with D unresolved. Per the germline V gene, CDR1 is MNHEY and CDR2 is SVGAGI. The CDR3 sequence is 15 residues long. V lost 0 bases and J 4 bases, leaving 12 bases between the germline ends. DNA of the CDR3: TGTGCCAGCAGTTACTCGCGCGGAATCGGAGAGACCCAGTACTTC. Its translation: CASSYSRGIGETQYF.

The V gene is TRBV10-2, the J gene TRBJ2-1, with D possibly TRBD1 on 6 matching bases. Between the trimmed V and J ends, which lost 4 bases and 3 bases, there was a span of 10 bases. The germline V gene has CDR1 WSHSY and CDR2 SAAADI. This CDR3 has 14 amino acids. CDR3 coding DNA: TGCGCCAGCAGTGCTCGGGACAACTACAATGAGCAGTTCTTC. It yields the protein CASSARDNYNEQFF.

The CDR3 sequence: CASSSIPISQSRANVLTF. The CDR3, as DNA: TGTGCCAGCAGCAGCATTCCAATCTCACAAAGTCGGGCCAACGTCCTGACTTTC. This sequence joins TRBV7-6 and TRBJ2-6; D is unclear. CDR3 length: 18 amino acids. Germline CDR1 SGHVS, CDR2 FNYEAQ. The ends were cut back, 5 bases at V and 5 bases at J, with 22 bases in the middle.

This clone has just a few counts. The V and J genes are TRBV5-1 and TRBJ1-1; D unclear. This CDR3 has 14 amino acids. Trimming stripped 4 bases from V and 6 bases from J, with 16 bases between. Germline CDR1 is SGHRS and CDR2 is YFSETQ. The DNA of the CDR3 is TGCGCCAGCAGCCCGGTTGTGAGGATCCCTGAAGCTTTCTTT. It codes for CASSPVVRIPEAFF. Full variable domain (outside the CDR3, taken from reference TRBV5-1 and TRBJ1-1): KAGVTQTPRYLIKTRGQQVTLSCSPISGHRSVSWYQQTPGQGLQFLFEYFSETQRNKGNFPGRFSGRQFSNSRSEMNVSTLELGDSALYLCASSPVVRIPEAFFGQGTRLTVV.

The rearrangement uses TRBV29-1 and TRBJ2-7, with 9 bases aligning to TRBD2. The germline V gene has CDR1 SQVTM and CDR2 ANQGSEA. The CDR3 is made up of 15 amino acids. V was clipped by 1 base and J by 2 bases; unmatched bases: 6. CDR3 bases: TGCAGCGTTGAAGGGGCTAGCGGGGTAACCTACGAGCAGTACTTC. Its translation is CSVEGASGVTYEQYF.

This chain connects TRBV27 to TRBJ1-2, with 9 bases fitting TRBD1. Germline V CDR1 and CDR2: MNHEY, SMNVEV (reference sequence). The CDR3 covers 13 residues. Trimming at V came to 5 bases and at J to 8 bases, leaving 6 bases not matched to a gene. In nucleotides, the CDR3 is TGTGCCAGCAGTCGGACAGGGGCCAACGGCTACACCTTC. It yields the protein CASSRTGANGYTF.

This chain links TRBV9 with TRBJ2-2; 8 nucleotides agree with TRBD1. CDR1 is SGDLS, CDR2 YYNGEE, per germline. The CDR3 sequence is 13 residues long. The J segment lost 6 bases and the V segment lost 5 bases, leaving 3 bases of the junction unmatched. The CDR3 DNA reads TGTGCCAGCAGGACAGGGGAGGCCGGGGAGCTGTTTTTT. Its protein product is CASRTGEAGELFF.

The chain carries TRBV11-2 and TRBJ2-3, with TRBD2 matching over 7 bases. CDR1 is SGHAT and CDR2 is FQNNGV in the germline V gene. CDR3 length: 14 residues. With 5 bases clipped from V and 5 bases from J, the junction kept 7 bases outside the gene matches. CDR3 sequence: CASSPTSVGDTQYF. The CDR3 bases are TGTGCCAGCAGCCCTACTAGCGTTGGAGATACGCAGTATTTT.

Concerning this clone: Other DNA variants within this sample encode the same CDR3. V gene TRBV29-1 combines with J gene TRBJ2-7; a weak D match, TRBD2 (6 bases). The germline V gene has CDR1 SQVTM and CDR2 ANQGSEA. Trimming took off 3 bases at V and 2 bases at J, with 11 bases between the two ends. The CDR3 spans 13 residues. The CDR3 nucleotides read TGCAGCGTTGAGAGAGGGACTCCCTACGAGCAGTACTTC. This translates into CSVERGTPYEQYF.

This clone was seen a single time. This chain uses TRBV27 with TRBJ2-5; D perhaps matches TRBD1 (5 bases). The CDR3 has 13 residues. The germline gives CDR1 MNHEY, CDR2 SMNVEV (reference sequence). The V and J ends lost 3 bases and 3 bases respectively, with 8 bases between them. CDR3 region: CASSFQGKETQYF. The CDR3, as DNA: TGTGCCAGCAGTTTCCAGGGTAAAGAGACCCAGTACTTC.

The chain is built from TRBV29-1 and TRBJ2-2; possible D gene TRBD1, 6 bases. Trimming removed 6 bases from V and 4 bases from J, with 15 bases in between. Germline CDR1 and CDR2: SQVTM and ANQGSEA. This CDR3 is 14 amino acids long. This CDR3 is CSVRAGDGTGELFF. The CDR3 DNA sequence: TGCAGCGTGAGGGCAGGGGACGGCACCGGGGAGCTGTTTTTT.

The chain combines TRBV10-3 with TRBJ2-7; TRBD1 matches 9 bases. The CDR3 contains 13 residues. CDR1 ENHRY and CDR2 SYGVKD come from the germline V gene. The J segment lost 3 bases and the V segment lost 6 bases, leaving 3 bases of the junction unmatched. The CDR3 region has the DNA TGTGCCATCAGGACAGGGGGGAGCTACGAGCAGTACTTC. Protein product: CAIRTGGSYEQYF.

The chain uses TRBV4-3 and TRBJ2-2; TRBD1 or TRBD2 may be the D gene (6 bases each). V was clipped by 0 bases and J by 5 bases, with 16 bases between them. The CDR3 spans 17 residues. The germline CDR1 and CDR2 sequences are LGHNA and YSLEER. The CDR3 spells CASSQDLKGGITGELFF. The CDR3 nucleotides are TGCGCCAGCAGCCAAGATTTGAAGGGGGGTATTACCGGGGAGCTGTTTTTT.

The chain employs TRBV9 and TRBJ2-5; D is uncertain. V was shortened by 0 bases and J by 5 bases, with 20 bases between the two germline ends. Germline-derived CDR1 and CDR2 are SGDLS and YYNGEE. The CDR3 sequence is 17 residues long. The CDR3 DNA is TGTGCCAGCAGCGTAGGGTGGGCTACTACCCCTCGGGAGACCCAGTACTTC. Translating gives CASSVGWATTPRETQYF.